The 15 T cell receptor beta chains listed next were all sequenced from one sample in a study of shared clonotypes between healthy human individuals. Sequenced by immunoSEQ multiplex PCR; TCRdb stores in-frame clones only, minus some. Of about 600,000 clones in the sample, roughly 97% are singletons; the top ten hold 0.057%. The sequenced material came from naive CD4+ T cells sorted from blood. As for subset: CD45RA+ positively selected. These TCRs come from a woman aged 25 to 39 in good health.

The rearrangement joins TRBV25-1 to TRBJ2-5, with 8 bases lining up with TRBD2. Germline V lookup: CDR1 MGHDK, CDR2 SYGVNS. The CDR3 totals 16 residues. V was pared by 1 base and J by 3 bases, with 7 bases of the junction left unmatched. The CDR3 DNA reads as TGTGCCAGCAGTGAATTTGGTGCGGGAGGCAAAGAGACCCAGTACTTC. The encoded protein is CASSEFGAGGKETQYF.

The chain joins TRBV7-9 to TRBJ2-5; unclear D gene. V lost 1 base and J 4 bases, leaving 7 bases between the germline ends. CDR1 and CDR2 (germline): SEHNR, FQNEAQ (reference sequence). The CDR3 sequence is 13 residues long. The CDR3 region is CASSLGTGETQYF. For the CDR3, the DNA is TGTGCCAGCAGCTTAGGTACTGGAGAGACCCAGTACTTC. The full variable domain, in which reference TRBV7-9 and TRBJ2-5 provide the parts outside the CDR3, is DTGVSQNPRHKITKRGQNVTFRCDPISEHNRLYWYRQTLGQGPEFLTYFQNEAQLEKSRLLSDRFSAERPKGSFSTLEIQRTEQGDSAMYLCASSLGTGETQYFGPGTRLLVL.

This clone was counted once. The chain couples TRBV5-1 to TRBJ2-5, with 7 bases matching TRBD2. J gave up 5 bases and V 4 bases, and 5 bases lay outside the gene matches. This CDR3 contains 13 residues. Germline CDR1 is SGHRS and CDR2 is YFSETQ. Here the CDR3 DNA reads TGCGCCAGCAGCGTGGCTAGCGGCGAGACCCAGTACTTC. This encodes CASSVASGETQYF.

This clone was seen once. The CDR3 loop is CATGRSDWTQHF. The CDR3 bases are TGTGCCACCGGGCGCTCCGATTGGACCCAGCATTTT. The chain links TRBV28 to TRBJ1-5; unclear D gene. The CDR3 is 12 amino acids. Germline-derived CDR1 and CDR2 are MDHEN and SYDVKM. V was clipped by 10 bases and J by 11 bases, with 18 bases between them.

This clone was picked up one time. The V and J genes are TRBV29-1 and TRBJ2-3; TRBD2 matches at 7 bases. From germline, CDR1 is SQVTM and CDR2 ANQGSEA. The V segment lost 1 base and the J segment 1 base; nucleotides outside the gene matches: 8. This CDR3 spans 16 amino acids. The CDR3 DNA follows: TGCAGCGTTGAAGTCTGGGGGAGGGCCGGCACAGATACGCAGTATTTT. Its translation is CSVEVWGRAGTDTQYF.

The chain employs TRBV2 and TRBJ2-5; 9 nucleotides align to TRBD2. The V gene end was trimmed by 6 bases and the J gene end by 5 bases; junction bases not matched to a gene: 7. This CDR3 is built from 14 residues. CDR1 is SNHLY and CDR2 is FYNNEI in the germline V gene. The CDR3 region has the DNA TGTGCCAGCAGGATTAGCGGGAGTAGGGAGACCCAGTACTTC. Encoded protein: CASRISGSRETQYF.

CDR3 bases: TGCGCCAGCGCGACTCGGACAGGGTCCGGGGAGCTGTTTTTT. Translating gives CASATRTGSGELFF. The chain joins TRBV5-1 to TRBJ2-2; 8 nucleotides agree with TRBD1. The germline gives CDR1 SGHRS, CDR2 YFSETQ. CDR3 length equals 14 residues. Trimming removed 7 bases from V and 6 bases from J; junction bases left unmatched: 8.

This chain joins TRBV4-1 and TRBJ1-5; perhaps TRBD1 as D (5 bases). Germline CDR1 reads MGHRA; CDR2 reads YSYEKL. The V and J ends lost 5 bases and 0 bases respectively, with 20 bases between them. CDR3 length: 18 amino acids. CDR3 in DNA: TGCGCCAGCAGCAAGTCCCCTAGGGGCGATTATAGCAATCAGCCCCAGCATTTT. Amino acid sequence: CASSKSPRGDYSNQPQHF.

The chain links TRBV6-1 to TRBJ2-5, with D possibly being TRBD2 (5 bases). The length of the CDR3 is 14 residues. Germline CDR1 is MNHNS and CDR2 is SASEGT. V was shortened by 7 bases and J by 5 bases, with 17 bases between the two germline ends. The CDR3 nucleotides are TGTGCCAGCACGCTAAGGAGGCCGGGGGAGACCCAGTACTTC. It is translated as CASTLRRPGETQYF.

As to this clone: Other DNA sequences of this sample code for an identical CDR3. The chain links TRBV28 to TRBJ2-7, with D perhaps TRBD2 (5 bases). The CDR3 contains 14 residues. CDR1 is MDHEN and CDR2 is SYDVKM in the germline V gene. V lost 2 bases and J lost 3, with 11 bases in between. CDR3 protein: CASSLPRGYYEQYF. The CDR3 DNA reads as TGTGCCAGCAGTTTACCCCGGGGTTACTACGAGCAGTACTTC.

The CDR3 DNA reads TGTGCCAGCAGTGCCGGAAAGGCCTACGAGCAGTACTTC. Its translation is CASSAGKAYEQYF. The chain has TRBV25-1 and TRBJ2-7; unclear D gene. Germline CDR1 reads MGHDK; CDR2 reads SYGVNS. V lost 4 bases to trimming and J lost 2 bases, with 9 bases between them. This CDR3 contains 13 residues.

This clone occurred once. The chain couples TRBV30 to TRBJ2-3, with D unresolved. Germline CDR1 and CDR2: GTSNPN and SVGIG (reference sequence). The ends were cut back, 1 base at V and 4 bases at J, with 3 bases in the middle. CDR3 length: 11 residues. CDR3 coding DNA: TGTGCCTGGAGTGGGGCAGATACGCAGTATTTT. This codes for CAWSGADTQYF. The whole variable domain, remainder taken from reference TRBV30 and TRBJ2-3, is SQTIHQWPATLVQPVGSPLSLECTVEGTSNPNLYWYRQAAGRGLQLLFYSVGIGQISSEVPQNLSASRPQDRQFILSSKKLLLSDSGFYLCAWSGADTQYFGPGTRLTVL.

This chain uses TRBV28 with TRBJ2-5; D remains ambiguous. The better agreement between TRBJ2-7 and the DNA end casts doubt on the J call. The V gene's germline CDR1 is MDHEN and CDR2 SYDVKM. The CDR3 is 15 residues long. CDR3: CASSHVPPNSYEQYF. The CDR3 DNA is TGTGCCAGCAGCCACGTCCCACCAAACTCCTACGAGCAGTACTTC.

The chain uses TRBV7-9 and TRBJ2-5; 10 nucleotides align to TRBD1. The length of the CDR3 is 16 residues. Germline CDR1 SEHNR, CDR2 FQNEAQ (reference sequence). V lost 5 bases and J lost 0; bases outside the gene matches: 6. The CDR3 region has the DNA TGTGCCAGCAGCGCCCGGGACAGGGGACACCAAGAGACCCAGTACTTC. This gives the protein CASSARDRGHQETQYF.

The chain joins TRBV11-3 to TRBJ2-7, with 7 bases lining up with TRBD2. The V and J ends lost 3 bases and 6 bases, in that order; junction bases with no gene match: 11. The CDR3 contains 15 residues. Germline lookup yields CDR1 SGHNT and CDR2 YENEEA. The CDR3 bases are TGTGCCAGCAGCTTCCCGGGAGGAACGACCCTCGAGCAGTACTTC. Its protein product is CASSFPGGTTLEQYF.